These T cell receptor beta chains were read from a single sample in a study of yellow fever vaccine responses in identical twins. TCRdb re-called the RT-PCR reads with MiXCR, one entry per CDR3 protein. In all, the sample yields 70 to 95 distinct CDR3 sequences. This specimen was T cells from blood (PBMCs), unsorted or a sorted subset (not recorded which), taken before or after yellow fever vaccination (not recorded which). The receptor source for this set is a woman between 18 and 29 years old who received the yellow fever vaccine. Both conserved end residues are part of each CDR3. The order of the fields is V gene, D gene, clone size, J gene, CDR3 DNA, CDR3 protein. A D gene is named only where the DNA matches it firmly. Clone size is stated in some rows and not others, as once, few, many or a class when expanded.

TRBV12-3/TRBV12-4,TRBD2,-,TRBJ2-1,TGTGCCAGCAGCCGGACTAGCGGGGTGAGTGAGCAGTTCTTC,CASSRTSGVSEQFF
TRBV13,-,-,TRBJ2-3,TGTGCCAGCAGCTTAGAAGGGTTTGGAGATACGCAGTATTTT,CASSLEGFGDTQYF
TRBV11-3,TRBD1,-,TRBJ1-2,TGTGCCAGCAGCTATACAGGGGGTTACGGCTACACCTTC,CASSYTGGYGYTF
TRBV7-3,-,-,TRBJ2-3,TGTGCCAGCAGGGCCGGGACGACGCAGATGGATACGCAGTATTTT,CASRAGTTQMDTQYF
TRBV11-1,-,few,TRBJ2-7,TGTGCCAGCAGCTTACATTCGGGGGCGGCGGCCTACGAGCAGTACTTC,CASSLHSGAAAYEQYF
TRBV12-3/TRBV12-4,-,once,TRBJ1-4,TGTGCCAGCAGTTCCGGGGGAGAAAAACTGTTTTTT,CASSSGGEKLFF
TRBV5-1,-,-,TRBJ1-3,TGCGCCAGCAGCTTACCCCAGACTTCTGGAAACACCATATATTTT,CASSLPQTSGNTIYF
TRBV13,TRBD1,-,TRBJ1-1,TGTGCCAGCAGCTACACAGGGGTCGGCACTGAAGCTTTCTTT,CASSYTGVGTEAFF
TRBV6-1,-,-,TRBJ1-1,TGTGCCAGCAGTACTGGCTCCCCACCTGAAGCTTTCTTT,CASSTGSPPEAFF
TRBV4-3,-,-,TRBJ1-2,TGCGCCAGCAGCCCTACCGGGACCAAAAAGGACTATGGCTACACCTTC,CASSPTGTKKDYGYTF
TRBV9,-,-,TRBJ1-6,TGTGCCAGCAGCGGTGCGGGCAGGGGACGAAGTAATTCACCCCTCCACTTT,CASSGAGRGRSNSPLHF
TRBV2,-,hyperexpanded,TRBJ1-2,TGTGCCAGCAGCAAAGGACAGTATAGCGGCTACACCTTC,CASSKGQYSGYTF
TRBV15,TRBD1,-,TRBJ1-1,TGTGCCACCAGCAGAGGGGACAGGATGTCTGAAGCTTTCTTT,CATSRGDRMSEAFF
TRBV7-2,-,-,TRBJ2-1,TGTGCCAGCAGCTTAGTGGGTTTGGAGGGCCAGCAGTTCTTC,CASSLVGLEGQQFF
TRBV4-2,-,-,TRBJ2-1,TGTGCCAGCAGCCTCGGCCCCGAATCTCCCTCCTACAATGAGCAGTTCTTC,CASSLGPESPSYNEQFF
TRBV29-1,-,-,TRBJ1-1,TGCAGCGGACTTTGGGATCTGAACACTGAAGCTTTCTTT,CSGLWDLNTEAFF
TRBV15,TRBD2,-,TRBJ2-1,TGTGCCACCAGCAGAGATAAGGGACTAGCAGGTGAGCAGTTCTTC,CATSRDKGLAGEQFF
TRBV6-1,-,few,TRBJ1-1,TGTGCCAGCAGTACAGGGATCATGAACACTGAAGCTTTCTTT,CASSTGIMNTEAFF
TRBV10-3,-,-,TRBJ1-1,TGTGCCATCAGTGAGAGCACCGCCGGAGCTTTCTTT,CAISESTAGAFF
TRBV10-1,TRBD2,-,TRBJ2-1,TGCGCCAGCAGTGAGTTGGGACTAGCGGGTTACAATGAGCAGTTCTTC,CASSELGLAGYNEQFF
TRBV10-1,-,-,TRBJ2-2,TGCGCCAGCAGTGAGTCGCCAGGGGCTGACACCGGGGAGCTGTTTTTT,CASSESPGADTGELFF
TRBV10-1,TRBD1,-,TRBJ1-2,TGCGCCAGCAGTGCGACAGGGAGCCATGGCTACACCTTC,CASSATGSHGYTF
TRBV5-1,-,-,TRBJ1-1,TGCGCCAGCAGCAACCGGGACCAGATTGGGGAAGCTTTCTTT,CASSNRDQIGEAFF
TRBV5-5,-,-,TRBJ2-1,TGTGCCAGCAGCTCCGCTTTTGAGGTCTACAATGAGCAGTTCTTC,CASSSAFEVYNEQFF
TRBV29-1,-,-,TRBJ1-1,TGCAGCGTTGACCTTAGCTCGGGTCCGAACACTGAAGCTTTCTTT,CSVDLSSGPNTEAFF
TRBV28,-,-,TRBJ1-1,TGTGCCAGCAGTGGTCCGATTATGAACACTGAAGCTTTCTTT,CASSGPIMNTEAFF
TRBV6-5,-,-,TRBJ2-3,TGTGCCAGCAGTTCAGCTCGGGCAGATACGCAGTATTTT,CASSSARADTQYF
TRBV5-4,-,-,TRBJ1-5,TGTGCCAGCAGCTTGGACGGTTCCGGGGATCAGCCCCAGCATTTT,CASSLDGSGDQPQHF
TRBV7-2,-,-,TRBJ2-5,TGTGCCAGCAGCTTAGCGGCCAACGGGGGAGGACAAGAGACCCAGTACTTC,CASSLAANGGGQETQYF
TRBV15,-,-,TRBJ2-5,TGTGCCACCAGCATAAGACAGAGACAAGAGACCCAGTACTTC,CATSIRQRQETQYF
TRBV7-3,-,-,TRBJ2-7,TGTGCCAGCAGCCCCTCCGTGGGGTCCTACGAGCAGTACTTC,CASSPSVGSYEQYF
TRBV2,-,-,TRBJ1-1,TGTGCCAGCGGTTTCGGAGGGGGCACTGAAGCTTTCTTT,CASGFGGGTEAFF
TRBV3-1,-,-,TRBJ1-2,TGTGCCAGCAGCCATCAGACAGCTGGCTACACCTTC,CASSHQTAGYTF
TRBV11-3,TRBD1,-,TRBJ2-5,TGTGCCAGCAGCGCCAGCCGGGACAGGGCAGAGACCCAGTACTTC,CASSASRDRAETQYF